The 27 T cell receptor beta chains below all came from one sample that was sequenced in a study of T cell responses to AZD1222 COVID-19 vaccine. Assay used: immunoSEQ multiplex PCR; TCRdb lists only in-frame clones, some missing. The sample includes approximately 130,000 clones, approximately 83% of them seen just once. The sequencing used peripheral blood, collected on day 0 of AZD1222 vaccination. Receptor source: an adult in good health.

This clone was seen a handful of times. V gene TRBV27 combines with J gene TRBJ2-1; possibly TRBD2 for D (5 bases). Germline CDR1 and CDR2: MNHEY and SMNVEV (reference sequence). This CDR3 comprises 14 residues. V was pared by 7 bases and J by 3 bases, with 13 bases between. In nucleotides, the CDR3 is TGTGCCAGCAAACCAAATCGGGACTACAATGAGCAGTTCTTC. It is translated as CASKPNRDYNEQFF.

The CDR3 nucleotides read TGTGCCACCAGTCCAAGCGGGAGGGCCGGAACCGGGGAGCTGTTTTTT. Its translation: CATSPSGRAGTGELFF. V usage is TRBV24-1 and J usage is TRBJ2-2; TRBD2 matches at 10 bases. Germline V gene data show CDR1 as KGHDR and CDR2 as SFDVKD. With 6 bases clipped from V and 5 bases from J, the junction kept 8 bases outside the gene matches. The CDR3 spans 16 residues.

The chain has TRBV30 and TRBJ1-6, with D possibly being TRBD1 (6 bases). The CDR3 is 15 residues long. The germline V gene encodes CDR1 GTSNPN and CDR2 SVGIG (reference sequence). The CDR3 DNA is TGTGTCTTAAGCAGGGGACCCCCATATAATTCACCCCTCCACTTT. This codes for CVLSRGPPYNSPLHF.

The rearrangement links TRBV6-2 or TRBV6-3 to TRBJ1-5; no definite D call. The length of the CDR3 is 15 residues. V was trimmed by 0 bases and J by 3 bases, leaving 9 bases between them. The germline gives CDR1 MNHEY, CDR2 SVGEGT. CDR3 sequence (DNA): TGTGCCAGCAGTTACTCTCCAGCCTACAATCAGCCCCAGCATTTT. Translated, it gives CASSYSPAYNQPQHF.

The chain is built from TRBV6-2 or TRBV6-3 and TRBJ1-5; D remains unclear. Trimming stripped 5 bases from V and 8 bases from J, with 10 bases between. Per the germline V gene, CDR1 is MNHEY and CDR2 is SVGEGT. This CDR3 is built from 12 residues. For the CDR3, the DNA is TGTGCCAGCAGTAATTTCGCGAAGCCCCAGCATTTT. Translation: CASSNFAKPQHF.

This chain joins TRBV19 and TRBJ1-2; tentative D call: TRBD1 (6 bases). Germline CDR1 is LNHDA and CDR2 is SQIVND (reference sequence). The CDR3 runs 15 residues. Trimming pared 3 bases from V and 4 bases from J, leaving 15 bases between. This CDR3 is CASSIGGGRSYGYTF. In DNA, the CDR3 is TGTGCCAGTAGTATTGGCGGGGGCCGAAGCTATGGCTACACCTTC. Drawing the rest from reference TRBV19 and TRBJ1-2, the complete variable domain is DGGITQSPKYLFRKEGQNVTLSCEQNLNHDAMYWYRQDPGQGLRLIYYSQIVNDFQKGDIAEGYSVSREKKESFPLTVTSAQKNPTAFYLCASSIGGGRSYGYTFGSGTRLTVV.

V usage is TRBV7-2 and J usage is TRBJ1-1; D might be TRBD1 (5 bases). V dropped 0 bases and J dropped 0 bases, with 8 bases sitting between them. The CDR3 covers 15 residues. Germline V CDR1 and CDR2: SGHTA, FQGNSA. CDR3 DNA: TGTGCCAGCAGCTTAGCGCCGACAGTGAACACTGAAGCTTTCTTT. Translated: CASSLAPTVNTEAFF.

The chain joins TRBV2 to TRBJ2-5, with 8 bases identical to TRBD1. Per the germline V gene, CDR1 is SNHLY and CDR2 is FYNNEI. This CDR3 region has 12 residues. V dropped 6 bases and J dropped 4; count of bases not matched to a gene: 1. For the CDR3, the DNA is TGTGCCAGCAGCCAGGGGGCAGAGACCCAGTACTTC. Protein product: CASSQGAETQYF.

This chain connects TRBV6-5 to TRBJ2-7; TRBD1 matches at 9 bases. V dropped 2 bases and J dropped 4; count of bases not matched to a gene: 6. The CDR3 is made up of 15 amino acids. Germline CDR1 MNHEY, CDR2 SVGAGI. The CDR3 loop is CASSYGGQGIYEQYF. CDR3 DNA sequence: TGTGCCAGCAGTTACGGGGGACAGGGTATATACGAGCAGTACTTC.

There are a few counts of this clone. The rearrangement links TRBV4-2 to TRBJ2-1; TRBD2 is a possible D gene (6 bases). The ends were cut back, 1 base at V and 9 bases at J, with 7 bases in the middle. In germline, CDR1 is LGHNA, CDR2 YNFKEQ. The CDR3 sequence is 12 residues long. The CDR3 DNA follows: TGTGCCAGCAGCCAAGCGGGAGCTGAGCAGTTCTTC. Translating it yields CASSQAGAEQFF.

The table lists this clone with a count of one. The chain links TRBV5-4 to TRBJ2-2, with D possibly TRBD1 on 6 matching bases. The CDR3 is made up of 16 amino acids. Trimming pared 4 bases from V and 5 bases from J, leaving 18 bases between. Germline CDR1 reads SGHNT; CDR2 reads YYREEE (reference sequence). CDR3 in DNA: TGTGCCAGCAGCCGCCCTACAGGGACGAGGACCGGGGAGCTGTTTTTT. Protein sequence: CASSRPTGTRTGELFF.

This chain joins TRBV5-8 and TRBJ2-1; 8 nucleotides line up with TRBD2. Looked up from germline, CDR1 is SGHTS and CDR2 is YDEGEE. With 4 bases clipped from V and 7 bases from J, the junction kept 10 bases outside the gene matches. The length of the CDR3 is 15 residues. The CDR3 sequence is CASSPRSGSWNEQFF. The DNA of the CDR3 is TGTGCCAGCAGCCCCCGGAGCGGGAGCTGGAATGAGCAGTTCTTC.

The chain recombines TRBV11-3 with TRBJ1-2; D gene uncertain. Trimming shortened V by 3 bases and J by 2 bases, and 7 bases separated the two germline ends. The germline V gene encodes CDR1 SGHNT and CDR2 YENEEA. This CDR3 has 13 residues. For the CDR3, the DNA is TGTGCCAGCAGCTTTGGGAGGAACTATGGCTACACCTTC. Translating gives CASSFGRNYGYTF.

The rearrangement uses TRBV7-6 and TRBJ1-3; D is perhaps TRBD1 (5 bases). The CDR3 has 20 residues. V gave up 1 base and J gave up 4 bases, with 26 bases separating them. Germline V lookup: CDR1 SGHVS, CDR2 FNYEAQ. This CDR3 is CASSLGDGRRQGQEGNTIYF. The CDR3 region has the DNA TGTGCCAGCAGCTTAGGGGACGGTAGACGCCAAGGACAAGAAGGAAACACCATATATTTT.

The V call is TRBV7-9, the J call TRBJ2-5, with TRBD1 matching over 10 bases. Germline values: CDR1 SEHNR, CDR2 FQNEAQ (reference sequence). The CDR3 contains 15 residues. V shed 3 bases, J shed 3 bases, and the junction held 4 bases outside the gene matches. CDR3 amino acids: CASSFGQGVEETQYF. The CDR3 bases are TGTGCCAGCAGCTTCGGACAGGGGGTCGAAGAGACCCAGTACTTC.

J is TRBJ2-7 and V is TRBV10-3, with a tentative D call TRBD2 (6 bases). Trimming left V 10 bases short and J 1 base short, with 17 bases between. Germline V gene data show CDR1 as ENHRY and CDR2 as SYGVKD. The CDR3 runs to 14 residues. CDR3 region: CATLIPGTSYEQYF. Written as DNA, the CDR3 is TGTGCCACCCTTATCCCAGGGACTTCCTACGAGCAGTACTTC.

The rearrangement links TRBV4-1 to TRBJ1-2; D remains ambiguous. CDR3 length equals 14 residues. The V end was cut by 3 bases, the J end by 4 bases, with 12 bases between. Germline V gives CDR1 MGHRA, CDR2 YSYEKL. The CDR3 DNA follows: TGCGCCAGCAGCCATCTAGGAAACAGCTATGGCTACACCTTC. As protein: CASSHLGNSYGYTF.

The chain carries TRBV6-5 and TRBJ2-2, with 10 bases aligning to TRBD1. This CDR3 region has 14 residues. J was trimmed by 6 bases and V by 6 bases; bases with no gene match: 4. Germline CDR1 and CDR2: MNHEY and SVGAGI. CDR3 nucleotides: TGTGCCAGCAGACCGGGACAGGGGCCCGGGGAGCTGTTTTTT. It yields the protein CASRPGQGPGELFF.

This CDR3 reads CSVGDRVGREKLFF. CDR3 in DNA: TGCAGCGTCGGCGACAGGGTGGGAAGAGAAAAACTGTTTTTT. The rearrangement uses TRBV29-1 and TRBJ1-4, with TRBD1 identical over 7 bases. Per the germline V gene, CDR1 is SQVTM and CDR2 is ANQGSEA. V lost 6 bases to trimming and J lost 8 bases; unmatched junction nucleotides: 12. This CDR3 is 14 amino acids long.

This chain uses TRBV11-1 with TRBJ1-1; perhaps TRBD1 as D (5 bases). Germline V gene lookup returns CDR1 SGHAT and CDR2 FQDESV (reference sequence). V was trimmed by 4 bases and J by 2 bases, leaving 14 bases between them. This CDR3 spans 15 amino acids. CDR3 in amino acids: CASSSPSTANTEAFF. CDR3 nucleotide sequence: TGTGCCAGCAGCTCGCCTTCGACAGCCAACACTGAAGCTTTCTTT.

CDR3 in amino acids: CAISERTGEKLFF. The CDR3 region has the DNA TGTGCCATCAGTGAGAGGACGGGTGAAAAACTGTTTTTT. This chain connects TRBV10-3 to TRBJ1-4; D unresolved. Germline V lookup: CDR1 ENHRY, CDR2 SYGVKD. This CDR3 has 13 amino acids. Trimming shortened V by 2 bases and J by 7 bases, and 8 bases separated the two germline ends.

The V gene is TRBV7-9, the J gene TRBJ1-1, with 8 bases that match TRBD1. Germline V gene data show CDR1 as SEHNR and CDR2 as FQNEAQ (reference sequence). CDR3 size: 15 residues. J gave up 2 bases and V 4 bases, and 6 bases lay outside the gene matches. This chain's CDR3 is CASSSQGVGNTEAFF. The DNA for the CDR3 is TGTGCCAGCAGCTCACAGGGGGTAGGAAACACTGAAGCTTTCTTT.

This sequence joins TRBV7-8 and TRBJ2-3; D ambiguous. The CDR3 has 13 amino acids. Germline-derived CDR1 and CDR2 are SGHVS and FQNEAQ. The ends were cut back, 5 bases at V and 6 bases at J, with 12 bases in the middle. The CDR3 DNA is TGTGCCAGCAGCCCCGCCATCGGGGATACGCAGTATTTT. Protein: CASSPAIGDTQYF.

The V gene is TRBV19, the J gene TRBJ2-7; D might be TRBD1 (6 bases). V dropped 4 bases and J dropped 2 bases, with 12 bases sitting between them. The germline V gene has CDR1 LNHDA and CDR2 SQIVND (reference sequence). The CDR3 runs 14 residues. Here the CDR3 DNA reads TGTGCCAGTAGTAGAACAGGGCCCGCCTACGAGCAGTACTTC. Its protein product is CASSRTGPAYEQYF.

The chain combines TRBV7-3 with TRBJ2-3, with D tentatively TRBD2 (6 bases). The CDR3 is made up of 16 amino acids. In germline, CDR1 is SGHTA, CDR2 FQGTGA. V was trimmed by 5 bases and J by 2 bases, leaving 17 bases between them. The CDR3 loop is CASSIGTLRTTDTQYF. The DNA for the CDR3 is TGTGCCAGCAGCATCGGGACTCTTCGTACCACAGATACGCAGTATTTT.

The chain is built from TRBV7-8 and TRBJ1-1; D is undetermined. This CDR3 is 15 amino acids long. Trimming took 5 bases from V and 1 from J, leaving 14 bases between them. Per the germline V gene, CDR1 is SGHVS and CDR2 is FQNEAQ. The CDR3 DNA is TGTGCCAGCAGCGCCGAGGCCAGTTCGAACACTGAAGCTTTCTTT. Protein sequence: CASSAEASSNTEAFF. Full variable domain (missing parts from reference TRBV7-8 and TRBJ1-1): GAGVSQSPRYKVAKRGQDVALRCDPISGHVSLFWYQQALGQGPEFLTYFQNEAQLDKSGLPSDRFFAERPEGSVSTLKIQRTQQEDSAVYLCASSAEASSNTEAFFGQGTRLTVV.

The rearrangement links TRBV6-5 to TRBJ1-5; 7 positions match TRBD1. The CDR3 runs to 14 residues. Germline lookup yields CDR1 MNHEY and CDR2 SVGAGI. The CDR3 region is CATGKGARKEPQHF. CDR3 DNA sequence: TGTGCGACCGGGAAGGGGGCGCGAAAAGAGCCCCAGCATTTT.